The following is a T cell receptor (beta chain) sequence with its context. The antigen is unknown. TCRdb re-called the reads through MiXCR, storing one row per CDR3 protein. The sample shows 200,000 or so distinct CDR3 sequences, roughly 34% of them seen only once. CDR3 length: 15 amino acids. The V and J ends lost 4 bases and 4 bases respectively, with 17 bases between them. This record comes from a study of T cell repertoires in cytomegalovirus infection. Study-wide results and caveats: Ex vivo, HLA-C-restricted CMV-specific TCR beta clonotypes prevailed over the rest of the response.

The source was CD8+ T cells from cultured PBMCs, collected from culture after CMV antigen stimulation. The J gene is TRBJ2-7, the V gene TRBV23-1; D remains unclear. TRBV23-1 is assigned to the ORF class and has an uncertain function. This TCR came from a human donor in good health (CMV status not recorded). Some clones in this sample may be carry-over from other donors' samples. This CDR3 reads CASSPRNATRYEQYF. DNA for the CDR3: TGCGCCAGCAGTCCCAGAAACGCCACCCGGTACGAGCAGTACTTC.